This passage covers 22 T cell receptor beta chains from one sample sequenced in a study of control samples from healthy donors and cancer patients. Here immunoSEQ multiplex PCR was the method, and the copy in TCRdb shows in-frame clones only, minus some. The repertoire consists of about 150,000 clones, with roughly 94% occurring once and the leading ten covering around 8.5%. The material sequenced was blood. The receptors were gathered from a woman between 40 and 50 years old in good health.

This clone was seen a single time. V usage is TRBV5-6 and J usage is TRBJ2-7; 10 bases map to TRBD1. Trimming removed 6 bases from V and 0 bases from J; junction bases left unmatched: 9. This CDR3 has 16 amino acids. Germline CDR1 and CDR2: SGHDT and YYEEEE. The CDR3 DNA follows: TGTGCCAGCACGACCTGGGGACAGGGGAGCTCCTACGAGCAGTACTTC. This translates into CASTTWGQGSSYEQYF. Supplemented by reference TRBV5-6 and TRBJ2-7, the full variable domain reads DAGVTQSPTHLIKTRGQQVTLRCSPKSGHDTVSWYQQALGQGPQFIFQYYEEEERQRGNFPDRFSGHQFPNYSSELNVNALLLGDSALYLCASTTWGQGSSYEQYFGPGTRLTVT.

The J gene is TRBJ1-2, the V gene TRBV4-3; D is unresolved. Germline CDR1 and CDR2: LGHNA and YSLEER. The ends were cut back, 0 bases at V and 4 bases at J, with 12 bases in the middle. The CDR3 has 15 residues. CDR3 coding DNA: TGCGCCAGCAGCCAAGATCTTGCAGAGGCCTATGGCTACACCTTC. It specifies CASSQDLAEAYGYTF.

A remark on this clone: The same CDR3 is also encoded by other DNA sequences in this sample. The rearrangement links TRBV7-3 to TRBJ1-1, with D possibly being TRBD1 (5 bases). Germline V lookup: CDR1 SGHTA, CDR2 FQGTGA. V was clipped by 1 base and J by 5 bases, with 11 bases between them. The CDR3 covers 14 residues. CDR3 loop: CASSLSGGGTEAFF. CDR3 DNA sequence: TGTGCCAGCAGCTTAAGTGGGGGTGGGACTGAAGCTTTCTTT.

The chain carries TRBV18 and TRBJ2-3, with a possible D match to TRBD2 (7 bases). CDR1 is KGHSH and CDR2 is LQKENI in the germline V gene. Between the trimmed V and J ends, which lost 3 bases and 6 bases, there was a span of 13 bases. The CDR3 consists of 14 residues. The CDR3 sequence: CASSPAGAPDTQYF. The CDR3 coding sequence is TGTGCCAGCTCACCTGCGGGGGCCCCGGATACGCAGTATTTT.

The chain couples TRBV9 to TRBJ1-1; D possibly corresponds to TRBD1 (5 bases). Trimming took off 0 bases at V and 4 bases at J, with 13 bases between the two ends. The CDR3 is 15 amino acids. Germline CDR1 SGDLS, CDR2 YYNGEE. CDR3 sequence (DNA): TGTGCCAGCAGCGTAGGGGGGATGGGGAGCACTGAAGCTTTCTTT. It encodes CASSVGGMGSTEAFF.

The chain uses TRBV5-1 and TRBJ2-5, with D possibly TRBD1 on 5 matching bases. V was pared by 4 bases and J by 5 bases, with 15 bases between. Germline V gene sequence: CDR1 SGHRS, CDR2 YFSETQ. The CDR3 consists of 14 residues. The DNA of the CDR3 is TGCGCCAGCAGCCCGGTTCAGGGTTTGGAGACCCAGTACTTC. It specifies CASSPVQGLETQYF.

This chain links TRBV7-9 with TRBJ1-2; D ambiguous. Germline CDR1 and CDR2: SEHNR and FQNEAQ (reference sequence). The CDR3 covers 13 residues. V was cut by 2 bases and J by 1 base, with 5 bases left in between. The DNA of the CDR3 is TGTGCCAGCAGCTTAACGGTTAACTATGGCTACACCTTC. It is translated as CASSLTVNYGYTF.

V gene TRBV4-3 combines with J gene TRBJ2-5, with TRBD1 matching over 10 bases. CDR1 is LGHNA, CDR2 YSLEER, per germline. J was trimmed by 5 bases and V by 1 base; bases with no gene match: 4. This CDR3 spans 15 amino acids. Written as DNA, the CDR3 is TGCGCCAGCAGCCAAGTGGGACAGGGGACGGAGACCCAGTACTTC. Amino acid sequence: CASSQVGQGTETQYF.

This chain connects TRBV9 to TRBJ1-5, with TRBD1 as a possible D gene (6 bases). The CDR3 runs to 13 residues. V gave up 3 bases and J gave up 7 bases, with 11 bases separating them. CDR1 SGDLS and CDR2 YYNGEE come from the germline V gene. The CDR3 loop is CASSEGVGQPQHF. The CDR3 DNA follows: TGTGCCAGCAGCGAGGGGGTAGGACAGCCCCAGCATTTT. The whole variable domain, remainder taken from reference TRBV9 and TRBJ1-5, is DSGVTQTPKHLITATGQRVTLRCSPRSGDLSVYWYQQSLDQGLQFLIQYYNGEERAKGNILERFSAQQFPDLHSELNLSSLELGDSALYFCASSEGVGQPQHFGDGTRLSIL.

This clone has a single count. This chain connects TRBV6-5 to TRBJ1-2; D is unclear. CDR3 length equals 14 residues. V was pared by 5 bases and J by 3 bases, with 13 bases between. Germline CDR1 MNHEY, CDR2 SVGAGI. The CDR3 bases are TGTGCCAGCAGTCAATCCTTACGTGACTATGGCTACACCTTC. It translates to CASSQSLRDYGYTF.

The rearrangement uses TRBV21-1 and TRBJ1-2; the table's D call of TRBD1 was not tested on the DNA. TRBV21-1 is a known pseudogene. The CDR3 covers 18 residues. CDR3 coding DNA: TGTGCCACCTCTTGGGGGGGGGACAGGGAAAAGGGAGAATATGGCTACACCTTC. This codes for CATSWGGDREKGEYGYTF.

The rearrangement uses TRBV11-2 and TRBJ1-3; D call uncertain. The CDR3 is made up of 16 amino acids. Germline lookup yields CDR1 SGHAT and CDR2 FQNNGV. With 0 bases removed from V and 4 bases from J, the gap between germline ends came to 13 bases. CDR3 loop: CASSLDPVGSGNTIYF. The CDR3 nucleotides are TGTGCCAGCAGCTTAGACCCGGTCGGGTCCGGAAACACCATATATTTT.

The chain carries TRBV6-6 and TRBJ1-6; D not resolved. Germline CDR1 and CDR2: MNHNY and SVGAGI (reference sequence). This CDR3 has 15 residues. Trimming cost V 6 bases and J 5 bases, with 14 bases left between them. CDR3 nucleotides: TGTGCCAGCAGCCACGGGCAGTCCAATAATTCACCCCTCCACTTT. Its translation: CASSHGQSNNSPLHF.

The CDR3 loop is CASSSALAGGNNEQFF. CDR3 DNA sequence: TGTGCCAGCAGTTCCGCCCTAGCGGGAGGAAACAATGAGCAGTTCTTC. The rearrangement uses TRBV27 and TRBJ2-1; TRBD2 agrees at 11 bases. The ends lost 4 bases at V and 5 bases at J; junction bases unmatched: 7. This CDR3 is 16 amino acids long. CDR1 is MNHEY and CDR2 is SMNVEV in the germline V gene (reference sequence).

This chain joins TRBV28 and TRBJ2-7; no clear D. The CDR3 contains 12 residues. The V gene's germline CDR1 is MDHEN and CDR2 SYDVKM. The V and J ends lost 6 bases and 7 bases respectively, with 13 bases between them. For the CDR3, the DNA is TGTGCCAGCAGATACCTAGGTGGGGAGCAGTACTTC. This sequence encodes CASRYLGGEQYF.

The gene calls are TRBV10-2 and TRBJ1-1; a possible D gene is TRBD1 (6 bases). Germline V lookup: CDR1 WSHSY, CDR2 SAAADI. The CDR3 consists of 13 residues. Trimming took 4 bases from V and 5 from J, leaving 11 bases between them. The CDR3: CASSAQGRTEAFF. CDR3 coding DNA: TGCGCCAGCAGTGCGCAGGGGAGAACTGAAGCTTTCTTT.

CDR3 sequence: CSVGGVLGMNTEAFF. DNA for the CDR3: TGCAGCGTTGGAGGCGTTTTGGGGATGAACACTGAAGCTTTCTTT. The rearrangement joins TRBV29-1 to TRBJ1-1; D is uncertain. This CDR3 is 15 amino acids long. The germline V gene has CDR1 SQVTM and CDR2 ANQGSEA. The ends were cut back, 4 bases at V and 0 bases at J, with 15 bases in the middle.

The chain joins TRBV5-5 to TRBJ2-6, with D maybe TRBD2 (5 bases). Germline V gene sequence: CDR1 SGHKS, CDR2 YYEKEE (reference sequence). Trimming removed 6 bases from V and 3 bases from J, with 13 bases in between. The CDR3 has 15 residues. CDR3 coding DNA: TGTGCCAGCACCCTCCTGGCGGGTGGGGCCAACGTCCTGACTTTC. Its translation is CASTLLAGGANVLTF.

This clone has just one count. This chain uses TRBV6-1 with TRBJ1-5; D is undetermined. The CDR3 consists of 15 residues. V lost 1 base to trimming and J lost 0 bases, with 7 bases between them. Germline V gives CDR1 MNHNS, CDR2 SASEGT. In DNA form, the CDR3 reads TGTGCCAGCAGTGAAGGAGGGTATAGCAATCAGCCCCAGCATTTT. Amino acids: CASSEGGYSNQPQHF.

The genes are TRBV4-3 and TRBJ1-1; tentative D call: TRBD1 (6 bases). The CDR3 runs 15 residues. The germline V and J ends were trimmed by 1 base and 5 bases, with 14 bases remaining between them. The germline gives CDR1 LGHNA, CDR2 YSLEER. The CDR3 nucleotides read TGCGCCAGCAGCCAAGGGTCCCGGAGGGGGACTGAAGCTTTCTTT. It encodes CASSQGSRRGTEAFF.

In its sample, this clone was seen a few times. The chain links TRBV12-3 or TRBV12-4 to TRBJ2-7; 11 bases line up with TRBD1. J was trimmed by 7 bases and V by 5 bases; bases with no gene match: 4. The CDR3 extends over 13 amino acids. The CDR3 loop is CASSPGTGGEQYF. The CDR3 coding sequence is TGTGCCAGCAGTCCTGGGACAGGGGGGGAGCAGTACTTC.

This chain connects TRBV5-4 to TRBJ2-7, with 8 bases matching TRBD2. From germline, CDR1 is SGHNT and CDR2 YYREEE (reference sequence). The CDR3 extends over 15 amino acids. After removal of 1 base from V and 3 bases from J, the junction contained 6 bases not matched to a gene. CDR3: CASSLKRESGYEQYF. DNA of the CDR3: TGTGCCAGCAGCTTGAAGCGGGAGTCTGGCTACGAGCAGTACTTC.